This TCR beta chain was observed in a study of blood T cell repertoires in COVID-19. Study summary: T cells, B-cell-depleted T cells, or PBMCs supplied cDNA or gDNA.

In its sample, this clone was seen once. Under the authors' procedure: By means of reference gene primer amplification, nucleated cell counts were estimated. Method: immunoSEQ multiplex PCR; TCRdb's copy keeps in-frame clones and lacks some. The V and J calls and clone size were taken over from that table, and D and trimming were inferred from the DNA. Counted here are 150,000 to 200,000 clones, 87% occurring once; the ten biggest clones make up around a fifth. With 8 bases clipped from V and 4 bases from J, the junction kept 8 bases outside the gene matches. Germline V gene data show CDR1 as KGHDR and CDR2 as SFDVKD. The CDR3 runs to 14 residues.

The TCR comes from a man in his fifties or sixties with active or convalescent COVID-19. The chain uses TRBV24-1 and TRBJ1-2, with 8 bases lining up with TRBD1. The source material was peripheral blood. The CDR3 DNA reads TGTGCCACCAACCCGACAGGGGATAGCTATGGCTACACCTTC. This gives the protein CATNPTGDSYGYTF.